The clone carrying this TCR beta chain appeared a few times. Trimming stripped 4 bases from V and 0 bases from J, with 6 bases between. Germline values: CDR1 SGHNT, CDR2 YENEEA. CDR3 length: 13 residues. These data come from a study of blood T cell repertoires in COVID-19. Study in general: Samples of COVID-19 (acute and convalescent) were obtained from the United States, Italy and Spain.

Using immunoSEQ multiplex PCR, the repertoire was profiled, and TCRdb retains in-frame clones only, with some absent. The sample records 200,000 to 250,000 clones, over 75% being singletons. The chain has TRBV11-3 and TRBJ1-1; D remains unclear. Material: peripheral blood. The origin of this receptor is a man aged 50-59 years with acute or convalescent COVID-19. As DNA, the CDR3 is TGTGCCAGCAGCTCGACAATGAACACTGAAGCTTTCTTT. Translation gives CASSSTMNTEAFF.